This passage covers 19 T cell receptor beta chains from one sample sequenced in a study of CD8+ T cells in alopecia areata. Extracted RNA was reverse transcribed into cDNA, the sequencing template. Clones were sequenced by immunoSEQ multiplex PCR, and TCRdb holds only the in-frame ones, with some missing. In the table there are over 25,000 clones, approximately 80% of which are singletons. The sample was NKG2D-low CD8+ T cells sorted from blood. These receptors were collected from a human donor with alopecia areata.

The count of this clone is one. V is TRBV9 and J is TRBJ2-1; 8 bases align to TRBD2. This CDR3 contains 16 residues. Germline-derived CDR1 and CDR2 are SGDLS and YYNGEE. V trimming: 0 bases; J trimming: 4 bases; junction bases outside the gene matches: 6. The CDR3 nucleotides are TGTGCCAGCAGCGTAGAAAGCGGGGGCCATTACAATGAGCAGTTCTTC. Translating gives CASSVESGGHYNEQFF.

The rearrangement uses TRBV28 and TRBJ2-7, with 10 bases aligning to TRBD1. The germline gives CDR1 MDHEN, CDR2 SYDVKM. The CDR3 contains 14 residues. Trimming at V came to 3 bases and at J to 4 bases, leaving 3 bases not matched to a gene. CDR3 region: CASSFGQGDYEQYF. CDR3 coding DNA: TGTGCCAGCAGTTTCGGACAGGGGGATTACGAGCAGTACTTC.

This clone is labeled hyperexpanded. The V gene is TRBV5-1, the J gene TRBJ1-5; D call uncertain. Germline values: CDR1 SGHRS, CDR2 YFSETQ. The CDR3 has 11 amino acids. Trimming pared 2 bases from V and 7 bases from J, leaving 4 bases between. For the CDR3, the DNA is TGCGCCAGCAGCTTTGTCCAGCCCCAGCATTTT. It codes for CASSFVQPQHF.

This sequence joins TRBV15 and TRBJ2-7, with 9 bases aligning to TRBD2. CDR1 is LNHNV and CDR2 is YYDKDF in the germline V gene (reference sequence). The CDR3 is 14 residues long. V lost 0 bases to trimming and J lost 7 bases; unmatched junction nucleotides: 4. As DNA, the CDR3 is TGTGCCACCAGCAGAGATGGGACTAGCAGAGAGCAGTACTTC. Its translation is CATSRDGTSREQYF.

The J gene is TRBJ2-1, the V gene TRBV25-1, with a tentative D call TRBD2 (7 bases). The V gene lost 4 bases and the J gene lost 6 bases, with 10 bases spanning the gap. The CDR3 runs to 13 residues. CDR1 and CDR2 (germline): MGHDK, SYGVNS. CDR3 sequence (DNA): TGTGCCAGCAGTGCTCGGGGGGCCAATGAGCAGTTCTTC. It yields the protein CASSARGANEQFF.

The chain carries TRBV19 and TRBJ1-2, with TRBD1 as a possible D gene (5 bases). This CDR3 is 14 amino acids long. The germline V gene encodes CDR1 LNHDA and CDR2 SQIVND (reference sequence). Trimming stripped 3 bases from V and 3 bases from J, with 11 bases between. The CDR3 region has the DNA TGTGCCAGTAGTATCGGGGGACCCTACTATGGCTACACCTTC. This encodes CASSIGGPYYGYTF. Based on the CDR3 plus reference TRBV19 and TRBJ1-2, the full variable domain is DGGITQSPKYLFRKEGQNVTLSCEQNLNHDAMYWYRQDPGQGLRLIYYSQIVNDFQKGDIAEGYSVSREKKESFPLTVTSAQKNPTAFYLCASSIGGPYYGYTFGSGTRLTVV.

The chain has TRBV7-9 and TRBJ2-2; 7 bases line up with TRBD1. CDR1 is SEHNR and CDR2 is FQNEAQ in the germline V gene (reference sequence). The CDR3 loop spans 16 amino acids. V shed 3 bases and J 3 bases; nucleotides not matched to a gene: 7. This chain's CDR3 is CASSFLRQGHTGELFF. The CDR3 bases are TGTGCCAGCAGCTTTCTGCGACAGGGCCACACCGGGGAGCTGTTTTTT.

CDR3 residues: CASSPGRSDEQFF. In nucleotides, the CDR3 is TGTGCCAGCAGTCCCGGGAGGTCCGATGAGCAGTTCTTC. The chain is built from TRBV27 and TRBJ2-1; 7 bases are shared with TRBD2. Germline lookup yields CDR1 MNHEY and CDR2 SMNVEV (reference sequence). J gave up 8 bases and V 5 bases, and 6 bases lay outside the gene matches. The CDR3 extends over 13 amino acids.

The chain has TRBV7-9 and TRBJ2-7; 9 bases are shared with TRBD2. The V gene end was trimmed by 0 bases and the J gene end by 3 bases; junction bases not matched to a gene: 3. The germline CDR1 and CDR2 sequences are SEHNR and FQNEAQ (reference sequence). This CDR3 region has 15 residues. As DNA, the CDR3 is TGTGCCAGCAGCTTAGCGGCTAGCGGGAACTACGAGCAGTACTTC. It codes for CASSLAASGNYEQYF.

This chain uses TRBV6-5 with TRBJ2-7; D gene unclear. Deletions cut 10 bases from V and 5 bases from J, with 15 bases between. The CDR3 has 12 amino acids. The germline V gene has CDR1 MNHEY and CDR2 SVGAGI. The CDR3 sequence: CATRLGINEQYF. The CDR3 coding sequence is TGTGCCACCCGTTTGGGGATCAACGAGCAGTACTTC.

Concerning this clone: Given a far larger clone just one base away, this is likely a sequencing read error. The J gene is TRBJ2-5, the V gene TRBV28; 9 positions match TRBD2. The CDR3 consists of 15 residues. CDR1 is MDHEN and CDR2 is SYDVKM in the germline V gene. Germline trimming cut 6 bases from V and 5 bases from J; bases unmatched to any gene: 10. The CDR3 here is CASRSLAGEAETQYF. The DNA for the CDR3 is TGTGCCAGCAGGTCCTTAGCGGGGGAGGCGGAGACCCAGTACTTC.

V gene TRBV14 combines with J gene TRBJ2-1, with TRBD1 matching 12 bases. The CDR3 is 17 residues long. Per germline, CDR1 SGHDN and CDR2 FVKESK. J gave up 7 bases and V 1 base, and 8 bases lay outside the gene matches. Written as DNA, the CDR3 is TGTGCCAGCAGCCAAGGAGGGACAGGGGGCTTTGAGAATGAGCAGTTCTTC. Translation: CASSQGGTGGFENEQFF.

This chain joins TRBV27 and TRBJ2-7, with 8 positions matching TRBD2. The germline CDR1 and CDR2 sequences are MNHEY and SMNVEV (reference sequence). Trimming at V came to 5 bases and at J to 4 bases, leaving 10 bases not matched to a gene. This CDR3 comprises 15 residues. CDR3 amino acids: CASSPQPTSVYEQYF. CDR3 sequence (DNA): TGTGCCAGCAGTCCCCAGCCGACTAGCGTTTACGAGCAGTACTTC.

This clone was counted a few times. The rearrangement uses TRBV6-4 and TRBJ2-3; 8 positions agree with TRBD1. The V segment lost 3 bases and the J segment 1 base; nucleotides outside the gene matches: 3. CDR1 and CDR2 from the germline V gene are MRHNA and SNTAGT. The CDR3 sequence is 15 residues long. The CDR3 reads CASSEQGDGTDTQYF. DNA of the CDR3: TGTGCCAGCAGTGAACAGGGGGACGGCACAGATACGCAGTATTTT.

V gene TRBV10-3 combines with J gene TRBJ2-6; D remains ambiguous. The CDR3 is made up of 16 amino acids. Deletions cut 0 bases from V and 1 base from J, with 7 bases between. The germline V gene has CDR1 ENHRY and CDR2 SYGVKD. For the CDR3, the DNA is TGTGCCATCAGTGAGTCGGAAGGGTCTGGGGCCAACGTCCTGACTTTC. Protein: CAISESEGSGANVLTF.

The chain combines TRBV9 with TRBJ1-1; a possible D gene is TRBD1 (5 bases). Per germline, CDR1 SGDLS and CDR2 YYNGEE. The CDR3 is 15 amino acids. V lost 4 bases and J lost 1, with 14 bases in between. CDR3 sequence: CASSMSADRNTEAFF. CDR3 nucleotide sequence: TGTGCCAGCAGCATGTCCGCCGACAGGAACACTGAAGCTTTCTTT.

The J gene is TRBJ2-1, the V gene TRBV30; unclear D gene. The V and J ends lost 2 bases and 4 bases respectively, with 18 bases between them. The germline V gene has CDR1 GTSNPN and CDR2 SVGIG (reference sequence). CDR3 length: 16 residues. CDR3 loop: CAWSTVRAVIYNEQFF. CDR3 nucleotide sequence: TGTGCCTGGAGTACGGTTCGGGCAGTAATTTACAATGAGCAGTTCTTC.

CDR3 protein: CASSHAENQGYEQYF. The CDR3 nucleotides read TGCGCCAGCAGCCATGCCGAAAATCAGGGCTACGAGCAGTACTTC. The chain has TRBV5-1 and TRBJ2-7; possible D gene TRBD1, 5 bases. The CDR3 extends over 15 amino acids. Germline CDR1 is SGHRS and CDR2 is YFSETQ. Trimming took 4 bases from V and 3 from J, leaving 17 bases between them.

The chain links TRBV5-5 to TRBJ1-2; unclear D gene. The CDR3 covers 14 residues. Germline V gene sequence: CDR1 SGHKS, CDR2 YYEKEE (reference sequence). Trimming cost V 1 base and J 8 bases, with 15 bases left between them. CDR3 DNA sequence: TGTGCCAGCAGCTTGCCCCTTGCGGGTAACGGCTACACCTTC. This gives the protein CASSLPLAGNGYTF.